One and the same sample provided the 8 T cell receptor beta chains below, sequenced in a study of sequential checkpoint blockade in melanoma (dated by TCRdb to the late 2010s). The library was generated by the immunoSEQ multiplex PCR assay. This immuneACCESS table, as held by TCRdb, lists in-frame sequences with V and J called but not all clones. Of the missing ones, under half trace to an unresolved V gene in checked studies; the others have no known cause. For this sample the table gives fewer than 13,000 clones, of which about 80% were detected only once. The ten largest clones represent roughly 13% of the sample. Sample treatment or condition, as interpreted from the label and publication: randomized to nivolumab then ipilimumab (arm A) or the reverse (arm B). Sequencing was performed on CD8+ T cells sorted from blood (inferred from file names), taken from a patient given nivolumab and ipilimumab in sequence. The origin of the receptors is a human donor with melanoma.

The V gene is TRBV25-1, the J gene TRBJ1-1, with a weak D call TRBD1 (6 bases). Per the germline V gene, CDR1 is MGHDK and CDR2 is SYGVNS. CDR3 length equals 17 residues. Trimming shortened V by 7 bases and J by 1 base, and 22 bases separated the two germline ends. CDR3 coding DNA: TGTGCCAGCATGGGGGGGCGATACCAACTGAAGAACACTGAAGCTTTCTTT. Translated, it gives CASMGGRYQLKNTEAFF. Complete variable domain (other parts from reference TRBV25-1 and TRBJ1-1): EADIYQTPRYLVIGTGKKITLECSQTMGHDKMYWYQQDPGMELHLIHYSYGVNSTEKGDLSSESTVSRIRTEHFPLTLESARPSHTSQYLCASMGGRYQLKNTEAFFGQGTRLTVV.

This chain links TRBV27 with TRBJ2-2; D call uncertain. The germline CDR1 and CDR2 sequences are MNHEY and SMNVEV (reference sequence). This CDR3 spans 15 amino acids. V was pared by 2 bases and J by 0 bases, with 7 bases between. CDR3 sequence: CASSLGPPNTGELFF. The CDR3 nucleotides are TGTGCCAGCAGTTTAGGCCCCCCGAACACCGGGGAGCTGTTTTTT.

V usage is TRBV7-8 and J usage is TRBJ1-5; no firm D call. The CDR3 runs 15 residues. CDR1 SGHVS and CDR2 FQNEAQ come from the germline V gene. The ends were cut back, 3 bases at V and 2 bases at J, with 11 bases in the middle. CDR3 DNA: TGTGCCAGCAGCTTCGGTAGCGGGGGCAATCAGCCCCAGCATTTT. It yields the protein CASSFGSGGNQPQHF.

This clone has more than one count but fewer than ten. CDR3 DNA sequence: TGTGCCAGCAGCCCCCGGACAGGGCCCGTCGGCTATGGCTACACCTTC. As protein: CASSPRTGPVGYGYTF. The genes are TRBV9 and TRBJ1-2, with 8 bases identical to TRBD1. The CDR3 is made up of 16 amino acids. V lost 4 bases and J lost 4; bases outside the gene matches: 12. Germline values: CDR1 SGDLS, CDR2 YYNGEE.

This rearrangement joins TRBV7-9 to TRBJ2-7; D unclear. The CDR3 contains 13 residues. Germline assignment: CDR1 SEHNR and CDR2 FQNEAQ (reference sequence). Trimming shortened V by 3 bases and J by 3 bases, and 9 bases separated the two germline ends. The CDR3 region has the DNA TGTGCCAGCAGCTTGCTAGGCTTCTACGAGCAGTACGTC. Its protein product is CASSLLGFYEQYV.

The chain has TRBV9 and TRBJ2-1; 7 nucleotides align to TRBD2. The length of the CDR3 is 15 residues. V was pared by 4 bases and J by 10 bases, with 14 bases of the junction left unmatched. The germline V gene has CDR1 SGDLS and CDR2 YYNGEE. The CDR3 protein is CASSSNPSGLREQFF. The CDR3 DNA is TGTGCCAGCAGCTCAAACCCATCGGGACTAAGGGAGCAGTTCTTC. The whole variable domain, filled in from reference TRBV9 and TRBJ2-1, reads DSGVTQTPKHLITATGQRVTLRCSPRSGDLSVYWYQQSLDQGLQFLIQYYNGEERAKGNILERFSAQQFPDLHSELNLSSLELGDSALYFCASSSNPSGLREQFFGPGTRLTVL.

The J gene is TRBJ2-7, the V gene TRBV14, with D possibly TRBD2 on 5 matching bases. The germline V gene has CDR1 SGHDN and CDR2 FVKESK. The V and J ends lost 0 bases and 3 bases respectively, with 12 bases between them. The CDR3 has 15 amino acids. The CDR3 sequence: CASSQDLDRDYEQYF. The DNA of the CDR3 is TGTGCCAGCAGCCAAGATCTTGACCGGGACTACGAGCAGTACTTC.

The chain joins TRBV4-1 to TRBJ2-7; D not resolved. The CDR3 contains 13 residues. V was trimmed by 0 bases and J by 4 bases, leaving 7 bases between them. Germline V CDR1 and CDR2: MGHRA, YSYEKL. DNA for the CDR3: TGCGCCAGCAGCCAAGATTCCAGATACGAGCAGTACTTC. Translating gives CASSQDSRYEQYF.